This T cell receptor beta chain originates from a study of blood T cells in healthy people across ages. A second roughly 6 to 12 cycle PCR used barcoded and J-beta primers. TCRdb reanalysed the 5' RACE reads using MiXCR and keeps one entry per CDR3 protein. The repertoire holds hundreds of thousands of distinct CDR3 sequences, with around 49% as singletons. The junction had 7 bases not matched to a gene; V was cut back by 5 bases and J by 2 bases. CDR1 and CDR2 (germline): MDHEN, SYDVKM. The CDR3 is 15 residues long. The source is a man younger than 40 in good health. Sequencing was done on a sample of blood. The chain combines TRBV28 with TRBJ2-3; 7 nucleotides agree with TRBD1. The CDR3 sequence: CASSPYRGHTDTQYF. DNA for the CDR3: TGTGCCAGCAGTCCTTACAGGGGACACACAGATACGCAGTATTTT.